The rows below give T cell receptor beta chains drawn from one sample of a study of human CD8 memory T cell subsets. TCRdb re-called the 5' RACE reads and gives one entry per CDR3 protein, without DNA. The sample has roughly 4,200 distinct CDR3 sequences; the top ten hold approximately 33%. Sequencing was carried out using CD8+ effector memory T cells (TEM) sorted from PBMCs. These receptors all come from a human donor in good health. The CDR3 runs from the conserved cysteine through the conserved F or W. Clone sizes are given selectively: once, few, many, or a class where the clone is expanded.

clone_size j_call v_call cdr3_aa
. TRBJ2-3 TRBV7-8 CASSLGVSGGPSTDTQYF
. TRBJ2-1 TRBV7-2 CASSHTSGSTGEQFF
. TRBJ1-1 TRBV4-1 CASSQVEGRGNTEAFF
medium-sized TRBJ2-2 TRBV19 CAGGQGNTGELFF
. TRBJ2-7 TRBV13 CASRSGQALGNEQYF
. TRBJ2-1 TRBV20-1 CSARDMGTGNEQFF
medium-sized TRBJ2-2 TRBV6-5 CASSPGVAGTGELFF
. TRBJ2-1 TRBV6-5 CASSYEADSYEQFF
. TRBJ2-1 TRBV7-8 CASSLGLIFFF
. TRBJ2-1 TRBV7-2 CASSRRGTSGEQFF
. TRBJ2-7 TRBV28 CARDRAYEQYF
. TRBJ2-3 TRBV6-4 CASSVSPGTDTQYF
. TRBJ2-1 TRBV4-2 CASSQDEATSYNEQFF
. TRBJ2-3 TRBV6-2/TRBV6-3 CASSLRETDTQYF
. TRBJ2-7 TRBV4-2 CASSQEGGEAYEQYF
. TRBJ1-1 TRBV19 CASSIGTTEAFF
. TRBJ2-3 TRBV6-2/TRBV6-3 CASSYLLGEGADTQYF
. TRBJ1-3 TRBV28 CASKGTGALGNTIYF
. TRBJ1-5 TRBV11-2 CASSSGTGDSQPQHF
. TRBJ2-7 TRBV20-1 CSARKENAGYEQYF
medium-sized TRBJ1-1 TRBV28 CASRSTWTFNTEAFF
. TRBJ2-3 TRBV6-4 CASSEMGGSSTDTQYF
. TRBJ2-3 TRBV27 CASSHSETGFLTDTQYF
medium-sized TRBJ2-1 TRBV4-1 CASRANSNEQFF
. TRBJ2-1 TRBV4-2 CASSLTSGDGGNEQFF
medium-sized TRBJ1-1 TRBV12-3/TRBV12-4 CASSSNTEAFF
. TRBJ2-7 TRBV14 CASSQDPMTSGPYEQYF
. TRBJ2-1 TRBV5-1 CASSPKTGPYNEQFF
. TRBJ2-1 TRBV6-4 CASRPSQEAYNEQFF
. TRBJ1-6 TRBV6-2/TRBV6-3 CASSSRENSPLHF
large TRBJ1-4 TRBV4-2 CASSRGPSVGEKLFF
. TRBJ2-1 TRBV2 CASSPLAGGRNEQFF
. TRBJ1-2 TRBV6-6 CASSTWDDQGYTF
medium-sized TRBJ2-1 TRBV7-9 CASSWSGSEQFF
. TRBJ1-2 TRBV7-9 CASSPPSGLGYTF
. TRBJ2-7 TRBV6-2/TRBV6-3 CASSLGLEIPEQYF
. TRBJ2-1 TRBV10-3 CAIRPVAGAYNEQFF
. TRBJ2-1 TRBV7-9 CASTQGSEQFF
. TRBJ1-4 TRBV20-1 CSARDYRGTNEKLFF
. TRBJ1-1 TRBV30 CAWSPGFGNTEAFF
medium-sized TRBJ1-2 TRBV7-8 CASSGGALDYGYTF
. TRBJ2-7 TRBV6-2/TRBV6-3 CASSRTGGSYEQYF
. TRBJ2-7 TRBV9 CASSPPDRSSYEQYF
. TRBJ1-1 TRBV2 CASKRGWPEAFF
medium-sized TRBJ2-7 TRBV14 CASSPSSYEQYF
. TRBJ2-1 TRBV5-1 CASSLYLPDTGSSYNEQFF
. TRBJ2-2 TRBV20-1 CSARDLRLADTGELFF
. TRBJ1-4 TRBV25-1 CATRAGTLGGLFF
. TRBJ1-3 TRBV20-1 CSARGTSAGNTIYF
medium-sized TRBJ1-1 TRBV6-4 CASSDSQNTEAFF
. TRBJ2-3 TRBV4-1 CASSQGTSGSTDTQYF
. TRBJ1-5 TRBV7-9 CASSSRGNQPQHF
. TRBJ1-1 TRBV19 CASSTGRVFGDTEAFF